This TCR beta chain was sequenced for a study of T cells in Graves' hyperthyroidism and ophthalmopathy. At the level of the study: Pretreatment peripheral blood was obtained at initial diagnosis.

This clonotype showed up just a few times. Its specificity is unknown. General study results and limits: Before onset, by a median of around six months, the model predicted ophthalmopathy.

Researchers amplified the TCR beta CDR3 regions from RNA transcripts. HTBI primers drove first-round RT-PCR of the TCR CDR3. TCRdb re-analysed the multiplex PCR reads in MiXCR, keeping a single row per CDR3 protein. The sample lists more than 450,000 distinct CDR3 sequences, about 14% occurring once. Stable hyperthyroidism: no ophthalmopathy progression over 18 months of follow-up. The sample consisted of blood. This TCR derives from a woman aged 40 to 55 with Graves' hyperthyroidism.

CDR3 bases: TGTGCCAGCAGTGGATTGACAGGGAGGTTCGGCGAGCAGTACTTC. This translates into CASSGLTGRFGEQYF. V and J are TRBV25-1 and TRBJ2-7; TRBD1 might be the D (7 bases). The CDR3 totals 15 residues. V was shortened by 4 bases and J by 6 bases, with 19 bases between the two germline ends. Germline V gives CDR1 MGHDK, CDR2 SYGVNS.